Given below is one T cell receptor beta chain in context. One junction end does not reproduce the germline sequence, and a read error may be involved. TCRdb keeps only in-frame clones here, not all; method: immunoSEQ multiplex PCR. The sample consists of about 52,000 clones, roughly 94% of them appearing once. These data are taken from a study of T cells after posttransplantation cyclophosphamide. The material sequenced was PBMCs. This TCR derives from a woman aged 25 to 39 in good health and a related stem cell transplant donor.

CDR3 sequence: CAGRQGAGTEAFF. The CDR3 DNA reads as TGTGCCGGCAGACAGGGGGCAGGGACTGAAGCTTTCTTT. The rearrangement joins TRBV2 to TRBJ1-1; 10 bases line up with TRBD1. There are 13 residues in the CDR3. Per the germline V gene, CDR1 is SNHLY and CDR2 is FYNNEI. The complete variable domain, with remaining parts taken from reference TRBV2 and TRBJ1-1, reads EPEVTQTPSHQVTQMGQEVILRCVPISNHLYFYWYRQILGQKVEFLVSFYNNEISEKSEIFDDQFSVERPDGSNFTLKIRSTKLEDSAMYFCAGRQGAGTEAFFGQGTRLTVV.